The clone carrying this TCR beta chain was seen a handful of times. Unique molecular identifiers were built into the TCRbeta library. TCRdb recomputed calls from the PCR reads with MiXCR, one row per CDR3 protein. The sample holds about 540,000 distinct CDR3 sequences; about a sixth are singletons and the top ten take around 3.3%. These data originate in a study of T-cell reconstitution after alpha-beta-depleted transplantation in children. This CDR3 region has 18 residues. This rearrangement joins TRBV21-1 to TRBJ2-7; the table's D gene call, TRBD2, was not cross checked with the DNA. TRBV21-1 represents a pseudogene. This sequence was found in a human donor who donated a stem cell graft to a child with acute lymphoblastic leukemia. The sequences come from PBMCs from the stem cell graft donor, collected from the stem cell graft. This CDR3 reads CAGIELGLAGERYYEQYF. Here the CDR3 DNA reads TGTGCCGGTATAGAGCTTGGGCTAGCGGGAGAAAGGTACTACGAGCAGTACTTC.